These 5 T cell receptor beta chains were all obtained from the same sample, sequenced in a study of PD-L1 blockade in urothelial cancer. Specified time point: pretreatment peripheral blood. TCRdb keeps only in-frame clones here, not all; method: immunoSEQ multiplex PCR. The repertoire holds 35,000 or so clones, with approximately 84% as singletons. Sequenced here: PBMCs, sampled around atezolizumab (anti-PD-L1) treatment. The receptor source for this set is a man aged 60-69 years with urothelial cancer.

V is TRBV28 and J is TRBJ2-3; 7 bases map to TRBD1. The germline V gene encodes CDR1 MDHEN and CDR2 SYDVKM. Trimming removed 2 bases from V and 5 bases from J; junction bases left unmatched: 4. CDR3 length: 14 amino acids. The CDR3 protein is CASSLGHRGDTQYF. The CDR3 DNA reads as TGTGCCAGCAGTTTAGGTCACAGGGGAGATACGCAGTATTTT.

This clone was found once. The chain recombines TRBV15 with TRBJ2-7, with 10 bases matching TRBD2. The ends lost 0 bases at V and 6 bases at J; junction bases unmatched: 11. The CDR3 length is 17 residues. The germline CDR1 and CDR2 sequences are LNHNV and YYDKDF (reference sequence). In DNA, the CDR3 is TGTGCCACCAGCAGAGATGTTGGGCTAGCGGGAGACGGCGAGCAGTACTTC. It encodes CATSRDVGLAGDGEQYF.

This chain uses TRBV10-1 with TRBJ2-2, with 15 bases identical to TRBD2. The CDR3 covers 17 residues. V shed 3 bases, J shed 5 bases, and the junction held 4 bases outside the gene matches. Germline CDR1 WNHNN, CDR2 SYGVQD (reference sequence). The CDR3 DNA reads TGCGCCAGCAGTGATGGACTAGCGGGAGGGCCGACCGGGGAGCTGTTTTTT. Protein product: CASSDGLAGGPTGELFF.

The chain links TRBV29-1 to TRBJ2-6; TRBD1 aligns across 9 bases. Germline CDR1 reads SQVTM; CDR2 reads ANQGSEA. The CDR3 has 18 residues. V gave up 2 bases and J gave up 3 bases; unmatched junction bases: 11. CDR3 DNA sequence: TGCAGCGTTGAAAAGAGGACAGGGGTAGGGGGTGGGGCCAACGTCCTGACTTTC. Its protein is CSVEKRTGVGGGANVLTF.

The chain combines TRBV19 with TRBJ2-4; D possibly corresponds to TRBD2 (5 bases). CDR3 size: 13 residues. CDR1 is LNHDA, CDR2 SQIVND, per germline (reference sequence). V was pared by 5 bases and J by 8 bases, with 13 bases between. For the CDR3, the DNA is TGTGCCAGTAGTTCCCGGGGTTGGGACATTCAGTACTTC. Translating gives CASSSRGWDIQYF.